The rows below give T cell receptor beta chains drawn from one sample of a study of cytomegalovirus exposure and HLA in healthy donors. Using immunoSEQ multiplex PCR, the repertoire was profiled, and TCRdb retains in-frame clones only, with some absent. There are 96,000 or so clones in the sample; around 79% occur only once, and 13% to 15% lies in the top ten. The sample consisted of PBMCs. The receptors were gathered from a woman aged 70-85 years in good health and CMV-seropositive. Each CDR3 is given without its conserved first and last residue.

v_call	j_call	cdr3_aa
TRBV9	TRBJ1-2	ASSGGTGEGYT
TRBV7-9	TRBJ2-1	ASSLARTSGYNEQF
TRBV9	TRBJ2-3	ASSVGDRGITDTQY
TRBV29-1	TRBJ2-2	RTGTVSTGELF
TRBV2	TRBJ1-2	ASRPRDIYT
TRBV5-1	TRBJ2-7	ASSLGTAGEQY
TRBV4-3	TRBJ2-3	ASSQVRGDTQY
TRBV5-1	TRBJ1-4	ASSPGRRDRGSEKLF
TRBV28	TRBJ1-3	ASSPSYVSGNTIY
TRBV5-1	TRBJ2-2	ASSLDGQLTGELF
TRBV27	TRBJ1-2	ASSFAGGDLGYT
TRBV7-3	TRBJ1-5	ASPVEMGNQPQH
TRBV19	TRBJ2-3	ASSIAPAGGARNTQY
TRBV12-5	TRBJ1-1	ASGLGQPNTEAF
TRBV10-3	TRBJ2-7	AIRDSTSYEQY
TRBV7-9	TRBJ2-1	ASSLEQGGNEQF
TRBV15	TRBJ1-4	ATSRAGGNEKLF
TRBV27	TRBJ2-1	ASSSRTGTFDNEQF
TRBV5-8	TRBJ2-5	ASSLEPQGGETQY
TRBV6-6	TRBJ1-2	ASQHGQTLYGYT
TRBV7-2	TRBJ1-1	ASSLGTGGFTEAF
TRBV28	TRBJ1-5	ASSLSTANQPQH
TRBV7-3	TRBJ2-2	ASSPTYTGELF
TRBV18	TRBJ2-5	ASSNAPPRETQY
TRBV7-9	TRBJ2-1	ASSKQGGAYNEQF
TRBV29-1	TRBJ2-7	SVGGRRDRVYEQY
TRBV9	TRBJ2-7	ASSVGGYEQY
TRBV27	TRBJ2-1	ASAADIPGQGARNEQF
TRBV7-9	TRBJ1-1	ASSPSTGNTEAF
TRBV9	TRBJ2-7	ASSVGGTSQPFSIKQY
TRBV7-6	TRBJ2-3	ASSFHQDRGTDTQY
TRBV28	TRBJ2-7	ASSRGSYEQY
TRBV29-1	TRBJ2-1	SVDPAGGTGNNEQF
TRBV7-3	TRBJ2-3	ASSPSGVNTDTQY
TRBV15	TRBJ2-5	ATSRPDSGAIQETQY